This entry is about one T cell receptor beta chain. Its specificity is not known. The data originate from a study of T-cell memory formation after mild COVID-19. Study-level results: While clones contracting from day 15 to 85 were balanced between CD4 and CD8, later expanders leaned CD4+.

TCRdb re-called the 5' RACE reads through MiXCR, storing one row per CDR3 protein. The sample consists of 180,000 or so distinct CDR3 sequences, around 10% of them appearing once. The sequence came from a young man who had mild COVID-19 (a few samples of this study predate the infection). Cell type and time point are not known. The sequenced sample was PBMCs or a T cell subset sorted from them (not recorded which).

The CDR3 is CASSLDPGPQETQYF. The DNA for the CDR3 is TGCGCCAGCAGCTTGGATCCGGGCCCCCAAGAGACCCAGTACTTC. The chain employs TRBV5-1 and TRBJ2-5; D ambiguous. The CDR3 is made up of 15 amino acids. Germline V gives CDR1 SGHRS, CDR2 YFSETQ. Trimming cost V 0 bases and J 1 base, with 10 bases left between them.